Shown below are 17 T cell receptor beta chains from a single sample sequenced in a study of T cell changes during pregnancy in multiple sclerosis. Some clones are missing from TCRdb's copy, which holds only in-frame ones; the method was immunoSEQ multiplex PCR. The table has around 12,000 clones, about 87% seen once. Sequencing was performed on CD8+ T cells from peripheral blood mononuclear cells, taken in the second trimester of pregnancy. The receptors stem from a female donor in good health, enrolled as a control in a pregnancy study.

The chain employs TRBV5-5 and TRBJ2-7, with TRBD1 as a possible D gene (5 bases). The CDR3 is 16 residues long. Trimming left V 4 bases short and J 0 bases short, with 17 bases between. CDR1 and CDR2 from the germline V gene are SGHKS and YYEKEE (reference sequence). The chain's CDR3 is CASSPDIISDSYEQYF. CDR3 DNA sequence: TGTGCCAGCAGCCCGGACATTATCTCGGACTCCTACGAGCAGTACTTC.

This clone appeared a few times. The chain has TRBV6-1 and TRBJ2-7; 10 bases line up with TRBD2. CDR3 length: 15 residues. V was pared by 1 base and J by 3 bases, with 3 bases of the junction left unmatched. Germline CDR1 MNHNS, CDR2 SASEGT. The CDR3 loop is CASSEEAGGSYEQYF. The CDR3 DNA follows: TGTGCCAGCAGTGAAGAAGCGGGGGGGAGCTACGAGCAGTACTTC.

This sequence joins TRBV4-1 and TRBJ1-4, with 7 bases lining up with TRBD1. V lost 1 base to trimming and J lost 5 bases; unmatched junction nucleotides: 1. The CDR3 is 14 amino acids. Per germline, CDR1 MGHRA and CDR2 YSYEKL. The CDR3, as DNA: TGCGCCAGCAGCCAAGGGACAGGAAATGAAAAACTGTTTTTT. It translates to CASSQGTGNEKLFF.

The chain couples TRBV2 to TRBJ2-7; 8 bases match TRBD1. Germline V gene sequence: CDR1 SNHLY, CDR2 FYNNEI. CDR3 length equals 17 residues. V trimming: 3 bases; J trimming: 2 bases; junction bases outside the gene matches: 12. The CDR3 is CASSDLYGTGRTYEQYF. Written as DNA, the CDR3 is TGTGCCAGCAGTGATTTATACGGGACAGGCCGGACCTACGAGCAGTACTTC.

The chain is built from TRBV6-1 and TRBJ2-1; TRBD1 aligns across 7 bases. This CDR3 contains 13 residues. From germline, CDR1 is MNHNS and CDR2 SASEGT. J gave up 9 bases and V 4 bases, and 6 bases lay outside the gene matches. The CDR3 spells CASSVTGVVEQFF. The CDR3 DNA follows: TGTGCCAGCAGTGTCACAGGGGTAGTTGAGCAGTTCTTC.

The rearrangement links TRBV11-2 to TRBJ2-7; TRBD2 might be the D (5 bases). This CDR3 has 15 residues. Trimming removed 3 bases at V and 1 base at J, with 13 bases between. CDR1 is SGHAT and CDR2 is FQNNGV in the germline V gene. CDR3 sequence (DNA): TGTGCCAGCAGCTTCGGGCTAGCCCCGTCCTACGAGCAGTACTTC. Protein sequence: CASSFGLAPSYEQYF.

The chain uses TRBV10-3 and TRBJ1-4; D gene ambiguous. Looked up from germline, CDR1 is ENHRY and CDR2 is SYGVKD. The CDR3 loop spans 16 amino acids. V was shortened by 5 bases and J by 4 bases, with 17 bases between the two germline ends. Here the CDR3 DNA reads TGTGCCATCAGTTCTTACCCGGGGAGGTTTAATGAAAAACTGTTTTTT. It translates to CAISSYPGRFNEKLFF.

The chain recombines TRBV7-2 with TRBJ1-1, with 9 positions matching TRBD1. The germline V gene encodes CDR1 SGHTA and CDR2 FQGNSA. The CDR3 sequence is 15 residues long. V was pared by 6 bases and J by 4 bases, with 9 bases of the junction left unmatched. In DNA, the CDR3 is TGTGCCAGCAGGCAAACAGGGGGCCTGGCCACTGAAGCTTTCTTT. It yields the protein CASRQTGGLATEAFF. Supplemented by reference TRBV7-2 and TRBJ1-1, the full variable domain reads GAGVSQSPSNKVTEKGKDVELRCDPISGHTALYWYRQSLGQGLEFLIYFQGNSAPDKSGLPSDRFSAERTGGSVSTLTIQRTQQEDSAVYLCASRQTGGLATEAFFGQGTRLTVV.

This clone came up once. This rearrangement joins TRBV13 to TRBJ2-5; unclear D gene. This CDR3 has 12 amino acids. Trimming removed 0 bases at V and 8 bases at J, with 7 bases between. CDR1 PRHDT and CDR2 FYEKMQ come from the germline V gene (reference sequence). The CDR3: CASSLGRTTQYF. CDR3 bases: TGTGCCAGCAGCTTAGGCCGAACTACCCAGTACTTC.

V usage is TRBV11-2 and J usage is TRBJ2-1; TRBD2 matches at 13 bases. This CDR3 contains 17 residues. From germline, CDR1 is SGHAT and CDR2 FQNNGV. The trim removed 8 bases at V and 2 bases at J, leaving 9 bases unmatched. For the CDR3, the DNA is TGTGCCAGCGCGGGACTAGCGGGATGGTTTCCCTACAATGAGCAGTTCTTC. It yields the protein CASAGLAGWFPYNEQFF.

The chain employs TRBV7-9 and TRBJ2-7, with 10 bases fitting TRBD2. The CDR3 loop spans 16 amino acids. Germline CDR1 SEHNR, CDR2 FQNEAQ (reference sequence). V lost 1 base, J lost 1 base, and 4 bases stayed unmatched. Here the CDR3 reads CASSLGGTSESYEQYF. For the CDR3, the DNA is TGTGCCAGCAGCTTAGGGGGGACTAGCGAGTCCTACGAGCAGTACTTC.

The CDR3 nucleotides read TGTGCCAGCAGCCCCGGCCCAGCGGGAGTCCCTTTTAACACAGATACGCAGTATTTT. Protein sequence: CASSPGPAGVPFNTDTQYF. V usage is TRBV7-3 and J usage is TRBJ2-3, with 8 bases fitting TRBD2. Germline values: CDR1 SGHTA, CDR2 FQGTGA. This CDR3 contains 19 residues. V gave up 5 bases and J gave up 2 bases; unmatched junction bases: 18.

The gene calls are TRBV13 and TRBJ2-1; 12 nucleotides agree with TRBD2. Per the germline V gene, CDR1 is PRHDT and CDR2 is FYEKMQ (reference sequence). CDR3 length equals 18 residues. V lost 5 bases to trimming and J lost 9 bases; unmatched junction nucleotides: 17. The CDR3 region has the DNA TGTGCCAGCAGCCTCGGGACTAGCGGGCGAACGCGTCTAAGTGAGCAGTTCTTC. Translation gives CASSLGTSGRTRLSEQFF. The full variable domain, with the rest looked up from reference TRBV13 and TRBJ2-1, is AAGVIQSPRHLIKEKRETATLKCYPIPRHDTVYWYQQGPGQDPQFLISFYEKMQSDKGSIPDRFSAQQFSDYHSELNMSSLELGDSALYFCASSLGTSGRTRLSEQFFGPGTRLTVL.

The chain employs TRBV27 and TRBJ2-7; 7 positions match TRBD2. Trimming cost V 6 bases and J 0 bases; bases outside gene matches: 5. The CDR3 sequence is 14 residues long. In germline, CDR1 is MNHEY, CDR2 SMNVEV (reference sequence). The CDR3 loop is CASRPGGYSYEQYF. The CDR3 DNA is TGTGCCAGCAGGCCGGGGGGATACTCCTACGAGCAGTACTTC.

The V gene is TRBV6-5, the J gene TRBJ1-4; the D gene is possibly TRBD1 (5 bases). The V gene's germline CDR1 is MNHEY and CDR2 SVGAGI. V lost 6 bases and J lost 5, with 13 bases in between. The CDR3 is made up of 14 amino acids. CDR3 coding DNA: TGTGCCAGCAGCCCAGGGCGGTGGAATGAAAAACTGTTTTTT. Its translation: CASSPGRWNEKLFF.

The sample holds one count of this clone. The V and J genes are TRBV28 and TRBJ2-7; the match to TRBD2 covers 7 bases. The CDR3 is 16 amino acids. V shed 6 bases and J 6 bases; nucleotides not matched to a gene: 17. Germline V CDR1 and CDR2: MDHEN, SYDVKM. CDR3 sequence: CASSLGGTGPTPEQYF. The CDR3 coding sequence is TGTGCCAGCAGCCTCGGGGGGACGGGGCCTACGCCCGAGCAGTACTTC.

This sequence joins TRBV6-1 and TRBJ2-7; D is possibly TRBD2 (6 bases). This CDR3 is 15 amino acids long. V lost 5 bases to trimming and J lost 4 bases, with 18 bases between them. Germline values: CDR1 MNHNS, CDR2 SASEGT. The CDR3 loop reads CASSPSEGLGYEQYF. In nucleotides, the CDR3 is TGTGCCAGCAGTCCTAGCGAGGGCCTGGGGTACGAGCAGTACTTC.